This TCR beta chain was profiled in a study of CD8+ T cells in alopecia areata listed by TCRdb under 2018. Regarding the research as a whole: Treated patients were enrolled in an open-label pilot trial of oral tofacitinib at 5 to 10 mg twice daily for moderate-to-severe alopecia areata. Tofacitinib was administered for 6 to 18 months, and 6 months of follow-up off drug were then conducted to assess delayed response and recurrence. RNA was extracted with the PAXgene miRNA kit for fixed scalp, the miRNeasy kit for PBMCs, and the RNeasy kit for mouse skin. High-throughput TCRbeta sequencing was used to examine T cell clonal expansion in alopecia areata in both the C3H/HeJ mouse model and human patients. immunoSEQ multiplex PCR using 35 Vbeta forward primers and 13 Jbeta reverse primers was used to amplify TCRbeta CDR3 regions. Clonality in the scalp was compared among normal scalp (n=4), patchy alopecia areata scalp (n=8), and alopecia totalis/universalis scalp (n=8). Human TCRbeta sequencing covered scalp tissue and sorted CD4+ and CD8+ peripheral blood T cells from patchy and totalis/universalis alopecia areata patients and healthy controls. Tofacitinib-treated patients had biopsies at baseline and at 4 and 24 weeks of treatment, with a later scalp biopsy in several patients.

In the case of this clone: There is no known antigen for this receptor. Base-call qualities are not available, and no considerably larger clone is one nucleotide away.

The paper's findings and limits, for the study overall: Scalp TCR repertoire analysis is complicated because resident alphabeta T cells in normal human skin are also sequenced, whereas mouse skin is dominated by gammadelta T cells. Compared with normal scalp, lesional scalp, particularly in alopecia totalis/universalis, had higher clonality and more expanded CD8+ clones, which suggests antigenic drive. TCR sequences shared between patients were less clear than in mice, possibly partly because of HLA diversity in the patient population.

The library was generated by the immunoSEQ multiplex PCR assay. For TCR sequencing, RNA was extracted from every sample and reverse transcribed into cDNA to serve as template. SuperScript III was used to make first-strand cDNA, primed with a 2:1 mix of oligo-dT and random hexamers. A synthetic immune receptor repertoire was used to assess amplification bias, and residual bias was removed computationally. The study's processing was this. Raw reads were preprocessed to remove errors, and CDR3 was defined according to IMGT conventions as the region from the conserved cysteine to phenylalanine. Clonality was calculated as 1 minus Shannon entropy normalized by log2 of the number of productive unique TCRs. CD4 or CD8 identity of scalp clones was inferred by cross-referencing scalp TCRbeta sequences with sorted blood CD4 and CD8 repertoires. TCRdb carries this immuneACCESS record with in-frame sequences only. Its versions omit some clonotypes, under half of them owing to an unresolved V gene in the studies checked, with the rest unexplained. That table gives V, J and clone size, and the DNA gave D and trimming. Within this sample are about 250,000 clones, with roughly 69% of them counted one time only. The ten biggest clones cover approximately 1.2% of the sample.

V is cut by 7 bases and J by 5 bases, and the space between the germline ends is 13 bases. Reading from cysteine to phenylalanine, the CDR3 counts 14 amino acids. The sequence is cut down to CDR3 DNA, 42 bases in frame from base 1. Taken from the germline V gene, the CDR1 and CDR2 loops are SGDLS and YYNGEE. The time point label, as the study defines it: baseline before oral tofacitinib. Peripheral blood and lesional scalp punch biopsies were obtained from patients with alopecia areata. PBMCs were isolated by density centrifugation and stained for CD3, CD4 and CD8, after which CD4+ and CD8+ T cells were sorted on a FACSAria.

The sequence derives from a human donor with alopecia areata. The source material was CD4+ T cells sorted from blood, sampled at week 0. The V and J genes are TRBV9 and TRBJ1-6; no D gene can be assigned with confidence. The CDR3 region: CASGNQVNNSPLHF. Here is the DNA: TGTGCCAGCGGAAACCAGGTGAATAATTCACCCCTCCACTTT.